This T cell receptor (beta chain) was retrieved from a study of blood T cell repertoires in COVID-19. The overall study: Nucleic acid was either cDNA or gDNA, and it came from T cells, B-cell-depleted T cells, or PBMCs.

There are 13 residues in the CDR3. With 6 bases removed from V and 0 bases from J, the gap between germline ends came to 8 bases. Germline-derived CDR1 and CDR2 are ENHRY and SYGVKD. The study drew participants aged about 18 to 95 years from roughly 25 US areas. Donors were grouped by their self-reported clinical history. This table comes from immunoSEQ multiplex PCR, and its TCRdb copy is limited to in-frame clones, with some not included. The sample lists 110,000 to 150,000 clones, 80% to 85% occurring once. The sample consisted of PBMCs or T cells enriched from blood (not recorded which). This chain connects TRBV10-3 to TRBJ1-1, with D perhaps matching TRBD1 (5 bases). This TCR derives from a man aged 35 to 55 with acute COVID-19. CDR3: CAIRGQLNTEAFF. The CDR3 region has the DNA TGTGCCATCAGGGGGCAGTTGAACACTGAAGCTTTCTTT.